This record concerns one TCR beta chain sequence. These data come from a study of blood T cell repertoires in COVID-19. Measured with immunoSEQ multiplex PCR; TCRdb has only the in-frame clones, and not every one. The sample records about 24,000 clones, about 87% being singletons. V dropped 3 bases and J dropped 1 base, with 12 bases sitting between them. The V gene's germline CDR1 is MDHEN and CDR2 SYDVKM. The CDR3 runs to 15 residues. The chain uses TRBV28 and TRBJ1-2; possible D gene TRBD1, 6 bases. The source is a human donor with active COVID-19. The donor label of this sample is uncertain. Sequenced: peripheral blood. The CDR3 region has the DNA TGTGCCAGCAGTTTCATCCAACAGGGTAACTATGGCTACACCTTC. This codes for CASSFIQQGNYGYTF.